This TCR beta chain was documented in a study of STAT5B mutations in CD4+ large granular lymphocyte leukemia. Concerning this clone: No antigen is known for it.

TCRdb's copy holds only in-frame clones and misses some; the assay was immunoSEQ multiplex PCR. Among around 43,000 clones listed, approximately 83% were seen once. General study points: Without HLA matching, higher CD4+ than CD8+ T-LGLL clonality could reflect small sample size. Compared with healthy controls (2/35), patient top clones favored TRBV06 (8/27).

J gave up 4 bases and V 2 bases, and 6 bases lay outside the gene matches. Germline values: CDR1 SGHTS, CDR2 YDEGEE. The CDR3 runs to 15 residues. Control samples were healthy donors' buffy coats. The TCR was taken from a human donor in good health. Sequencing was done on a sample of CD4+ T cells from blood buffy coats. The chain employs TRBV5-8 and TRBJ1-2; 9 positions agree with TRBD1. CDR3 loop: CASSLGQGYSYGYTF. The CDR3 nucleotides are TGTGCCAGCAGCTTAGGACAGGGGTACAGCTATGGCTACACCTTC.